The 21 T cell receptor beta chains in this list originate from one sample, sequenced in a study of blood T cell repertoires in COVID-19 (dated by TCRdb to the early 2020s). Library method: the immunoSEQ multiplex PCR assay. The source is immuneACCESS, and TCRdb retained only in-frame sequences with V and J called. Part of the clones is not carried over; for the studies checked, unresolved V genes explain less than half of this, and the remainder is unexplained. This sample lists 250,000 to 350,000 clones; 70% to 90% were detected once. Jointly, the top ten make up 4.3% of the sample. The sample was PBMCs or T cells enriched from blood (not recorded which). These receptors all stem from a woman in her twenties or thirties who had recovered from COVID-19.

The rearrangement joins TRBV19 to TRBJ1-1; 8 nucleotides agree with TRBD1. CDR3 size: 16 residues. V lost 0 bases to trimming and J lost 1 base; unmatched junction nucleotides: 4. Germline V lookup: CDR1 LNHDA, CDR2 SQIVND (reference sequence). The CDR3 sequence is CASSIEGTGGNTEAFF. The CDR3 nucleotides read TGTGCCAGTAGTATAGAGGGGACAGGAGGGAACACTGAAGCTTTCTTT.

This clone was counted once. The rearrangement uses TRBV28 and TRBJ2-7, with 7 bases lining up with TRBD1. The CDR3 runs to 16 residues. Per germline, CDR1 MDHEN and CDR2 SYDVKM. V dropped 3 bases and J dropped 0; count of bases not matched to a gene: 8. Written as DNA, the CDR3 is TGTGCCAGCAGTTTGCAAGGACAGGCCCCCTCCTACGAGCAGTACTTC. This translates into CASSLQGQAPSYEQYF. The full variable domain, rest sourced from reference TRBV28 and TRBJ2-7, is DVKVTQSSRYLVKRTGEKVFLECVQDMDHENMFWYRQDPGLGLRLIYFSYDVKMKEKGDIPEGYSVSREKKERFSLILESASTNQTSMYLCASSLQGQAPSYEQYFGPGTRLTVT.

This chain uses TRBV19 with TRBJ2-3; 7 bases are a match to TRBD1. Germline lookup yields CDR1 LNHDA and CDR2 SQIVND (reference sequence). The CDR3 contains 15 residues. With 4 bases clipped from V and 3 bases from J, the junction kept 7 bases outside the gene matches. The CDR3 DNA reads TGTGCCAGTAGTACACCGGGACAGCTAACAGATACGCAGTATTTT. Translation: CASSTPGQLTDTQYF.

The rearrangement uses TRBV7-3 and TRBJ2-1; TRBD2 matches at 14 bases. The V gene end was trimmed by 5 bases and the J gene end by 4 bases; junction bases not matched to a gene: 7. The CDR3 runs to 17 residues. In germline, CDR1 is SGHTA, CDR2 FQGTGA. The CDR3: CASSRGLAGGSYNEQFF. DNA of the CDR3: TGTGCCAGCAGCCGCGGACTAGCGGGAGGATCTTACAATGAGCAGTTCTTC.

The J gene is TRBJ1-2, the V gene TRBV12-3 or TRBV12-4, with 8 bases aligning to TRBD1. This CDR3 spans 12 amino acids. After removal of 5 bases from V and 7 bases from J, the junction contained 3 bases not matched to a gene. The CDR3 DNA reads TGTGCCAGCAGTCCAGGGGGCCTTGGCTACACCTTC. Amino acids: CASSPGGLGYTF.

The chain employs TRBV29-1 and TRBJ2-7; D might be TRBD2 (5 bases). Trimming removed 1 base at V and 2 bases at J, with 15 bases between. The CDR3 consists of 15 residues. Germline CDR1 is SQVTM and CDR2 is ANQGSEA. CDR3: CSVEVGRTAPYEQYF. DNA of the CDR3: TGCAGCGTTGAAGTCGGAAGGACTGCCCCCTACGAGCAGTACTTC.

V usage is TRBV3-1 (or the pseudogene TRBV3-2) and J usage is TRBJ2-7; D perhaps matches TRBD2 (6 bases). Germline V gives CDR1 LGHDT, CDR2 YNNKEL (reference sequence). This CDR3 spans 12 amino acids. The V end lost 6 bases, the J end lost 4 bases, and 10 bases lay between the germline ends. The CDR3 loop is CASSRDWYEQYF. The CDR3 bases are TGTGCCAGCAGTCGGGACTGGTACGAGCAGTACTTC.

This clone was recorded only once. V and J are TRBV6-5 and TRBJ1-3, with D maybe TRBD1 (5 bases). Looked up from germline, CDR1 is MNHEY and CDR2 is SVGAGI. V was cut by 8 bases and J by 0 bases, with 11 bases left in between. The CDR3 is 14 amino acids. CDR3 in DNA: TGTGCCAGCGGACACGATGGCTCTGGAAACACCATATATTTT. Residues: CASGHDGSGNTIYF.

This chain uses TRBV4-2 with TRBJ1-2; the match to TRBD1 covers 11 bases. CDR3 length: 16 residues. V was pared by 3 bases and J by 9 bases, with 12 bases of the junction left unmatched. Per germline, CDR1 LGHNA and CDR2 YNFKEQ. CDR3 bases: TGTGCCAGCAGCCAGTGGACAGGGGGCGCCTCAGGAAGCTACACCTTC. Translation gives CASSQWTGGASGSYTF.

V usage is TRBV9 and J usage is TRBJ2-3; D not resolved. The CDR3 has 15 residues. Trimming removed 1 base at V and 0 bases at J, with 9 bases between. Germline values: CDR1 SGDLS, CDR2 YYNGEE. In DNA form, the CDR3 reads TGTGCCAGCAGCGTATCCGCGGCTAGCACAGATACGCAGTATTTT. Protein sequence: CASSVSAASTDTQYF.

CDR3 DNA: TGCGCCAGCAGCCAAGCCGGGAGTTTTGGCGGGGAGCAGTTCTTC. Its translation is CASSQAGSFGGEQFF. The V gene is TRBV4-1, the J gene TRBJ2-1, with D maybe TRBD2 (6 bases). V was cut by 1 base and J by 10 bases, with 17 bases left in between. The V gene's germline CDR1 is MGHRA and CDR2 YSYEKL. The CDR3 is 15 residues long.

The chain is built from TRBV27 and TRBJ2-7, with D perhaps matching TRBD1 (6 bases). Between the trimmed V and J ends, which lost 1 base and 4 bases, there was a span of 20 bases. This CDR3 is built from 17 residues. The germline gives CDR1 MNHEY, CDR2 SMNVEV (reference sequence). Written as DNA, the CDR3 is TGTGCCAGCAGTTTATTATCTGCTGGGGGCCCAAGGTACGAGCAGTACTTC. This codes for CASSLLSAGGPRYEQYF.

CDR3 bases: TGTGCCAGCAGCGCAGGGGCGACCGGGGAGCTGTTTTTT. This gives the protein CASSAGATGELFF. The chain has TRBV11-2 and TRBJ2-2; D perhaps matches TRBD1 (6 bases). Germline V CDR1 and CDR2: SGHAT, FQNNGV. V shed 5 bases and J shed 5 bases, with 9 bases lying between them. The CDR3 runs to 13 residues.

The count of this clone is one. The chain is built from TRBV14 and TRBJ1-6, with D possibly matching TRBD1 (6 bases). This CDR3 has 19 amino acids. Germline values: CDR1 SGHDN, CDR2 FVKESK. Trimming left V 0 bases short and J 0 bases short, with 15 bases between. CDR3 region: CASSQDRGGLSSYNSPLHF. CDR3 bases: TGTGCCAGCAGCCAAGATCGTGGGGGCCTGAGCTCCTATAATTCACCCCTCCACTTT.

The chain carries TRBV6-2 or TRBV6-3 and TRBJ2-3; the D gene is possibly TRBD1 (6 bases). This CDR3 is 14 amino acids long. Trimming pared 4 bases from V and 4 bases from J, leaving 12 bases between. Germline loops: CDR1 MNHEY, CDR2 SVGEGT. The CDR3 sequence is CASSSAGEADTQYF. Written as DNA, the CDR3 is TGTGCCAGCAGTTCCGCAGGGGAAGCAGATACGCAGTATTTT.

The chain couples TRBV9 to TRBJ1-1, with 7 positions matching TRBD1. Germline values: CDR1 SGDLS, CDR2 YYNGEE. This CDR3 spans 16 amino acids. The V and J ends lost 4 bases and 4 bases, in that order; junction bases with no gene match: 13. CDR3 sequence reads: CASSTTGLQGVTEAFF. The CDR3 nucleotides are TGTGCCAGCAGCACCACGGGCCTCCAGGGGGTCACTGAAGCTTTCTTT.

Notes on this clone: Other DNA sequences from this sample encode an identical CDR3 as well. The rearrangement uses TRBV12-3 or TRBV12-4 and TRBJ1-1; D may be TRBD1 (5 bases). The CDR3 spans 12 residues. Trimming stripped 1 base from V and 7 bases from J, with 7 bases between. CDR3 sequence (DNA): TGTGCCAGCAGTTTAGGCGGGGGTGAAGCTTTCTTT. Translation gives CASSLGGGEAFF.

The rearrangement links TRBV19 to TRBJ2-3; 8 bases fit TRBD1. Germline V CDR1 and CDR2: LNHDA, SQIVND (reference sequence). J was trimmed by 4 bases and V by 4 bases; bases with no gene match: 10. The CDR3 has 16 residues. CDR3 amino acids: CASSTADRVRPDTQYF. CDR3 sequence (DNA): TGTGCCAGTAGTACCGCGGACAGGGTAAGGCCAGATACGCAGTATTTT.

This chain links TRBV3-1 (or the pseudogene TRBV3-2) with TRBJ2-2; TRBD2 might be the D (6 bases). The V gene lost 2 bases and the J gene lost 5 bases, with 9 bases spanning the gap. CDR1 is LGHDT and CDR2 is YNNKEL in the germline V gene (reference sequence). The CDR3 consists of 14 residues. CDR3 sequence: CASSQFGGTGELFF. The CDR3 DNA reads TGTGCCAGCAGCCAATTTGGAGGGACCGGGGAGCTGTTTTTT.

The J gene is TRBJ1-5, the V gene TRBV7-8; D remains ambiguous. The germline V gene has CDR1 SGHVS and CDR2 FQNEAQ. The V end lost 4 bases, the J end lost 2 bases, and 27 bases lay between the germline ends. The CDR3 length is 20 residues. CDR3 coding DNA: TGTGCCAGCAGCTCCCGGATTACCGGGAACGGGGAACCCGGCAATCAGCCCCAGCATTTT. Protein sequence: CASSSRITGNGEPGNQPQHF.

V and J are TRBV19 and TRBJ1-1; possible D gene TRBD1, 5 bases. The V gene lost 8 bases and the J gene lost 1 base, with 11 bases spanning the gap. Germline V gene lookup returns CDR1 LNHDA and CDR2 SQIVND (reference sequence). This CDR3 contains 13 residues. The DNA for the CDR3 is TGTGCCAGTTCGCCCGGGGGGAACACTGAAGCTTTCTTT. As protein: CASSPGGNTEAFF.